Listed here is a single T cell receptor (beta chain). The data belong to a study of technical replicates of blood from a few donors. V was trimmed by 7 bases and J by 5 bases, leaving 12 bases between them. The CDR3 totals 12 residues. Germline CDR1 SQVTM, CDR2 ANQGSEA. Method: immunoSEQ multiplex PCR; TCRdb's copy keeps in-frame clones and lacks some. Among nearly 90,000 clones, 95% were seen once, and the ten largest hold roughly 0.34%. The receptor's source is a human donor in good health. What was sequenced was T cells isolated from PBMCs. The chain carries TRBV29-1 and TRBJ1-5; D remains ambiguous. The CDR3 region is CSAHTSDQPQHF. For the CDR3, the DNA is TGCAGCGCCCACACAAGCGATCAGCCCCAGCATTTT.